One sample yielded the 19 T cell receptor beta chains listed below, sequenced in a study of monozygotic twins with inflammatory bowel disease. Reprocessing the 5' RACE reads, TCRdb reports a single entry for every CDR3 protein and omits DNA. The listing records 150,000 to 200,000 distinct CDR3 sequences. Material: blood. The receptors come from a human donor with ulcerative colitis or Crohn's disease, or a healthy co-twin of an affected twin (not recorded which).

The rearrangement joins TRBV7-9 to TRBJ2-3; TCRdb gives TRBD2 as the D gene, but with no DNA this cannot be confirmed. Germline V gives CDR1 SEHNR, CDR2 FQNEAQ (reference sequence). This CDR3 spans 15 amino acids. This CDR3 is CASSLTSGGTDTQYF.

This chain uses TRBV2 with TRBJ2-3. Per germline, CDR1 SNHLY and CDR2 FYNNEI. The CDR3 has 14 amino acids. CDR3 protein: CAVGELTHTDTQYF.

The CDR3 loop reads CASSLQVYNEQFF. The rearrangement links TRBV7-2 to TRBJ2-1. There are 13 residues in the CDR3. Germline lookup yields CDR1 SGHTA and CDR2 FQGNSA.

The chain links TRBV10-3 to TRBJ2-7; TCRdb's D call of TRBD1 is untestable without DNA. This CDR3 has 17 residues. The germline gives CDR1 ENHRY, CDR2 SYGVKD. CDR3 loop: CAISESMLKDRGYEQYF.

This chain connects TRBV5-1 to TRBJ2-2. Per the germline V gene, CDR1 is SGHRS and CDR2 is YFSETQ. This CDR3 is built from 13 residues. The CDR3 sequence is CASSSDGTGELFF.

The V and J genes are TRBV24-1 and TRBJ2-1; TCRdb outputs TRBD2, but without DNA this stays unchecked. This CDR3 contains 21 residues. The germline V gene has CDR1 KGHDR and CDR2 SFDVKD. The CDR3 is CATSDFGSGLAGRGTHNEQFF.

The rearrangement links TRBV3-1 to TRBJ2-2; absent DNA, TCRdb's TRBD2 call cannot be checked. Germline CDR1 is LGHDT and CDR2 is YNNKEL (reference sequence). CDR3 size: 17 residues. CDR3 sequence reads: CASSQGTSGRGTGELFF.

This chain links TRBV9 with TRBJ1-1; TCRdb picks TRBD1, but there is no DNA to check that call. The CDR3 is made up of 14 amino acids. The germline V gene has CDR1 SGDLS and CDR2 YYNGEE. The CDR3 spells CASSEAGGGTESFF.

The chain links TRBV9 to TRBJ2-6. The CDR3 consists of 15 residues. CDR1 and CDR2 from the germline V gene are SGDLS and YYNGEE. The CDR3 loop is CASSVRGSGANVLTF.

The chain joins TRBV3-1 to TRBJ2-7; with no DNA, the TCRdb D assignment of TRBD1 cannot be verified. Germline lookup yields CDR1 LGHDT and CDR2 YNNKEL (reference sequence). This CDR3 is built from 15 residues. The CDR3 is CASSQEGTGVGEQYF.

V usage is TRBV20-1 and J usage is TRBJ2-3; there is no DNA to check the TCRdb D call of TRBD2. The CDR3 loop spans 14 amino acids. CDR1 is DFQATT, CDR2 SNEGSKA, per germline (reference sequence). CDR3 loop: CSATRAGGPDTQYF.

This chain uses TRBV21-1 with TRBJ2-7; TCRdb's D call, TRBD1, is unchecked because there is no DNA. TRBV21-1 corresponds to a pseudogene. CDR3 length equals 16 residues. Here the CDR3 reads CASSKDWDTVSYEQYF.

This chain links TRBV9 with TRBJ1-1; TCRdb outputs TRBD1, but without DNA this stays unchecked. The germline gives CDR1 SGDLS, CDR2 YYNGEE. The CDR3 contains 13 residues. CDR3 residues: CASSVGGATEAFF.

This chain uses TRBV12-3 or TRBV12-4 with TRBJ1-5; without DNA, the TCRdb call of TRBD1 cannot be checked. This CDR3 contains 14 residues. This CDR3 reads CASSQGTGFQPQHF.

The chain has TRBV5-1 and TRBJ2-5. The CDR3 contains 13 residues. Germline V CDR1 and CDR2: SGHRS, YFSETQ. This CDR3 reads CASSLKGWETQYF.

The CDR3 loop reads CSAPTSGRAMDTQYF. The rearrangement joins TRBV29-1 to TRBJ2-3; there is no DNA to check the TCRdb D call of TRBD2. Germline-derived CDR1 and CDR2 are SQVTM and ANQGSEA. This CDR3 spans 15 amino acids.

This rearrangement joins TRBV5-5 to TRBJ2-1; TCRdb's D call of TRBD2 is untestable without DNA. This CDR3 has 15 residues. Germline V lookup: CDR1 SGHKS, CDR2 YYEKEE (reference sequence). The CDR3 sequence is CASSAGLAGLNEQFF.

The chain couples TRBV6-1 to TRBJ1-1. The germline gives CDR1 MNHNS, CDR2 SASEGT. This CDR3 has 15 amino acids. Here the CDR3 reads CASSSPGGMNTEAFF.

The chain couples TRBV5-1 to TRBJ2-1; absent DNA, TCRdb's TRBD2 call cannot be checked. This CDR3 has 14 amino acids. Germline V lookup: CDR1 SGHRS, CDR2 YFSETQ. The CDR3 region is CASSLAPSGTQGFF.